This TCR beta chain was sequenced during a study of cytomegalovirus exposure and HLA in healthy donors. Study-level points and caveats: There were some public TCRs occurring in many donors, but most TCR sequences were rare.

In the case of this clone: The antigen remains unidentified.

Use of 60 Vbeta and 13 Jbeta primers characterized the PCR. Data came from immunoSEQ multiplex PCR; TCRdb stores just in-frame clones and leaves some out. Of about 110,000 clones listed, around 77% are singletons. V was clipped by 3 bases and J by 2 bases, with 7 bases between them. Germline CDR1 and CDR2: LNHDA and SQIVND (reference sequence). There are 13 residues in the CDR3. The chain recombines TRBV19 with TRBJ1-2; no definite D call. Sequenced: PBMCs. The TCR originated in a human donor in good health. The DNA of the CDR3 is TGTGCCAGTAGTATGAGGCAGAACTATGGCTACACCTTC. Amino acids: CASSMRQNYGYTF.